These T cell receptor beta chains were read from a single sample in a study of T cells expressing NK-cell markers. TCRdb re-called the 5' RACE reads; one entry per CDR3 protein, DNA not given. In total, the table holds 400,000 to 500,000 distinct CDR3 sequences. Input material: blood T cells: a sorted CD56 or NKG2C T cell subset, CD4+ or CD8+ T cells, or bulk PBMC T cells (not recorded which). The source is a woman aged 18 to 75 in good health. Both conserved end residues are part of each CDR3. Each record gives: V gene, J gene, CDR3 protein.

>TRBV7-2|TRBJ1-3
CASSRTTGLGNTIYF
>TRBV11-2|TRBJ2-2
CASSFTNTGELFF
>TRBV4-3|TRBJ2-5
CASSQEARFQETQYF
>TRBV23-1|TRBJ2-1
CASSQWRNEQFF
>TRBV25-1|TRBJ2-7
CASTGGYEQYF
>TRBV11-2|TRBJ2-1
CASSSTRRRSYNEQFF
>TRBV5-1|TRBJ2-3
CASSYDSTDTQYF
>TRBV4-3|TRBJ2-1
CASSPLGLAAYNEQFF
>TRBV19|TRBJ2-1
CASSEGLAPGRNEQFF
>TRBV7-3|TRBJ1-1
CASSRDGNTEAFF
>TRBV7-3|TRBJ2-1
CASSPLQRGPYNEQFF
>TRBV7-8|TRBJ2-3
CASSFIISDRRGDTQYF
>TRBV4-2|TRBJ2-7
CASSQEGAARGEQYF
>TRBV28|TRBJ2-3
CASNEGQSGNTQYF
>TRBV20-1|TRBJ1-2
CSARDRGRYGYTF